The sequence of this T cell receptor (beta chain) was determined in a study of cytomegalovirus exposure and HLA in healthy donors. In the study overall: In an early release, HLA-typed donors contributed about 79 million unique TCR sequences.

Study-wide findings and caveats: Near-uniform donor sequencing depth was presumed by presence/absence analyses.

Primers: 60 Vbeta forward and 13 Jbeta reverse. Some clones are missing from TCRdb's copy, which holds only in-frame ones; the method was immunoSEQ multiplex PCR. This table holds about 120,000 clones, around 82% found once. CDR3 length: 16 residues. Per germline, CDR1 SGHKS and CDR2 YYEKEE (reference sequence). Trimming removed 2 bases at V and 3 bases at J, with 17 bases between. About this clone: The antigen is unknown.

This receptor was identified in a woman aged 40-49 years in good health and CMV-seropositive. The chain uses TRBV5-5 and TRBJ1-2; D is unclear. Sequences were obtained from PBMCs. CDR3 loop: CASSLFRAGSDYGYTF. CDR3 nucleotides: TGTGCCAGCAGCTTATTTCGGGCGGGTTCAGACTATGGCTACACCTTC.